The next 29 T cell receptor beta chains were all read from a single sample in a study of T cell changes during pregnancy in multiple sclerosis. Profiling relied on immunoSEQ multiplex PCR, and the TCRdb table lists in-frame clones only, not all of them. The sample has tens of thousands of clones; over 75% are singletons. The starting material was CD8+ T cells from peripheral blood mononuclear cells, obtained before pregnancy. The receptors stem from a female donor with multiple sclerosis, enrolled in a pregnancy study.

This chain links TRBV11-1 with TRBJ1-1; 8 nucleotides line up with TRBD1. Germline V gene data show CDR1 as SGHAT and CDR2 as FQDESV (reference sequence). After removal of 3 bases from V and 4 bases from J, the junction contained 1 base not matched to a gene. The CDR3 runs 13 residues. CDR3 protein: CASSLGTGTEAFF. In nucleotides, the CDR3 is TGTGCCAGCAGCTTGGGGACAGGCACTGAAGCTTTCTTT.

This chain links TRBV29-1 with TRBJ2-3, with TRBD2 matching 7 bases. V was pared by 8 bases and J by 2 bases, with 7 bases of the junction left unmatched. The CDR3 extends over 13 amino acids. Germline V gives CDR1 SQVTM, CDR2 ANQGSEA. The DNA of the CDR3 is TGCAGCACCGGGGAGGGTTACACAGATACGCAGTATTTT. Translated, it gives CSTGEGYTDTQYF.

This clone was detected once. The genes are TRBV7-3 and TRBJ2-3; 10 bases fit TRBD2. Germline lookup yields CDR1 SGHTA and CDR2 FQGTGA. J lost 5 bases, V lost 5 bases, and 7 bases had no gene match. This CDR3 region has 15 residues. The CDR3 DNA reads as TGTGCCAGCAGCCCAGCGGGGGGGCGGGGAGATACGCAGTATTTT. Protein product: CASSPAGGRGDTQYF.

In its sample, this clone was seen once. The gene calls are TRBV5-1 and TRBJ2-7, with 7 bases fitting TRBD1. Germline V gives CDR1 SGHRS, CDR2 YFSETQ. V was pared by 4 bases and J by 0 bases, with 1 base of the junction left unmatched. The CDR3 runs 13 residues. CDR3 DNA: TGCGCCAGCAGCGCAGGGGGCTCCTACGAGCAGTACTTC. Translated: CASSAGGSYEQYF. Full variable domain (remainder filled in from reference TRBV5-1 and TRBJ2-7): KAGVTQTPRYLIKTRGQQVTLSCSPISGHRSVSWYQQTPGQGLQFLFEYFSETQRNKGNFPGRFSGRQFSNSRSEMNVSTLELGDSALYLCASSAGGSYEQYFGPGTRLTVT.

J is TRBJ1-2 and V is TRBV6-4; unclear D gene. Looked up from germline, CDR1 is MRHNA and CDR2 is SNTAGT. The CDR3 has 15 residues. The ends were cut back, 3 bases at V and 4 bases at J, with 15 bases in the middle. The CDR3 sequence is CASSEFHSSLYGYTF. The CDR3 coding sequence is TGTGCCAGCAGTGAGTTCCATTCGAGCCTCTATGGCTACACCTTC.

The chain couples TRBV7-6 to TRBJ2-1, with D possibly TRBD2 on 5 matching bases. The germline CDR1 and CDR2 sequences are SGHVS and FNYEAQ. This CDR3 contains 16 residues. Trimming removed 5 bases at V and 3 bases at J, with 17 bases between. CDR3 DNA sequence: TGTGCCAGCAGCCCCCCCGGGGTAGCAGGCTACAATGAGCAGTTCTTC. Its translation is CASSPPGVAGYNEQFF.

V usage is TRBV7-6 and J usage is TRBJ2-3, with a weak D call TRBD1 (6 bases). The CDR3 runs 15 residues. Germline CDR1 SGHVS, CDR2 FNYEAQ. V lost 1 base and J 2 bases, leaving 10 bases between the germline ends. CDR3 sequence: CASSLGTDYTDTQYF. The CDR3 DNA reads as TGTGCCAGCAGCTTAGGGACAGATTACACAGATACGCAGTATTTT. The variable domain in full, with the rest retrieved from reference TRBV7-6 and TRBJ2-3, is GAGVSQSPRYKVTKRGQDVALRCDPISGHVSLYWYRQALGQGPEFLTYFNYEAQQDKSGLPNDRFSAERPEGSISTLTIQRTEQRDSAMYRCASSLGTDYTDTQYFGPGTRLTVL.

The chain recombines TRBV7-6 with TRBJ2-2; TRBD1 might be the D (5 bases). CDR1 and CDR2 from the germline V gene are SGHVS and FNYEAQ. This CDR3 comprises 13 residues. Deletions cut 8 bases from V and 0 bases from J, with 7 bases between. In DNA, the CDR3 is TGTGCCAGCGGGGCAACGAACACCGGGGAGCTGTTTTTT. Encoded protein: CASGATNTGELFF.

This sequence joins TRBV6-1 and TRBJ2-7; a weak D match, TRBD2 (6 bases). Germline values: CDR1 MNHNS, CDR2 SASEGT. Trimming stripped 2 bases from V and 2 bases from J, with 13 bases between. CDR3 size: 15 residues. CDR3 sequence reads: CASSERGISTYEQYF. The CDR3 coding sequence is TGTGCCAGCAGTGAACGGGGGATATCGACCTACGAGCAGTACTTC.

This rearrangement joins TRBV4-3 to TRBJ1-4, with TRBD1 identical over 9 bases. Germline V CDR1 and CDR2: LGHNA, YSLEER. Germline trimming cut 3 bases from V and 0 bases from J; bases unmatched to any gene: 14. The CDR3 consists of 20 residues. The CDR3 DNA reads TGCGCCAGCAGCCATATTATGGGGGACAGGGATCGGGCAACTAATGAAAAACTGTTTTTT. This sequence encodes CASSHIMGDRDRATNEKLFF.

The V gene is TRBV4-1, the J gene TRBJ2-5; a possible D gene is TRBD2 (5 bases). Deletions cut 0 bases from V and 7 bases from J, with 18 bases between. Germline-derived CDR1 and CDR2 are MGHRA and YSYEKL. The CDR3 has 16 residues. In nucleotides, the CDR3 is TGCGCCAGCAGCCAAGAGGGTGGTGTCCGAGGGTCGACCCAGTACTTC. This codes for CASSQEGGVRGSTQYF.

The V call is TRBV5-1, the J call TRBJ1-1; D is uncertain. Looked up from germline, CDR1 is SGHRS and CDR2 is YFSETQ. V lost 0 bases and J 1 base, leaving 7 bases between the germline ends. The CDR3 has 14 amino acids. Written as DNA, the CDR3 is TGCGCCAGCAGCTTGGACAACACGAACACTGAAGCTTTCTTT. Its translation: CASSLDNTNTEAFF. The variable domain in full, with the rest retrieved from reference TRBV5-1 and TRBJ1-1, is KAGVTQTPRYLIKTRGQQVTLSCSPISGHRSVSWYQQTPGQGLQFLFEYFSETQRNKGNFPGRFSGRQFSNSRSEMNVSTLELGDSALYLCASSLDNTNTEAFFGQGTRLTVV.

The chain couples TRBV7-2 to TRBJ2-7; no reliable D call. Germline CDR1 reads SGHTA; CDR2 reads FQGNSA. V was trimmed by 2 bases and J by 5 bases, leaving 7 bases between them. The CDR3 length is 12 residues. The CDR3 is CASSLSRDEQYF. In DNA form, the CDR3 reads TGTGCCAGCAGCTTAAGTCGGGACGAGCAGTACTTC.

J is TRBJ2-7 and V is TRBV13; D is undetermined. Trimming took 3 bases from V and 5 from J, leaving 11 bases between them. This CDR3 comprises 13 residues. CDR1 and CDR2 (germline): PRHDT, FYEKMQ (reference sequence). The DNA of the CDR3 is TGTGCCAGCAGCTTCAGGTTAAGGAACGAGCAGTACTTC. It encodes CASSFRLRNEQYF.

V is TRBV28 and J is TRBJ2-1; TRBD2 aligns across 8 bases. Per germline, CDR1 MDHEN and CDR2 SYDVKM. CDR3 length: 14 amino acids. The junction had 3 bases not matched to a gene; V was cut back by 3 bases and J by 5 bases. The CDR3 sequence is CASSFAGGHNEQFF. The CDR3 nucleotides are TGTGCCAGCAGTTTCGCGGGAGGACACAATGAGCAGTTCTTC.

The chain couples TRBV27 to TRBJ2-7; 13 bases line up with TRBD2. The V gene's germline CDR1 is MNHEY and CDR2 SMNVEV (reference sequence). This CDR3 contains 15 residues. V lost 5 bases and J lost 4; bases outside the gene matches: 5. The CDR3 bases are TGTGCCAGCAGTCTCCGGACTAGCGGGAGATACGAGCAGTACTTC. It translates to CASSLRTSGRYEQYF.

The chain combines TRBV29-1 with TRBJ1-3; maybe TRBD1 (5 bases). The V end lost 4 bases, the J end lost 3 bases, and 13 bases lay between the germline ends. This CDR3 region has 14 residues. Germline CDR1 and CDR2: SQVTM and ANQGSEA. CDR3 nucleotides: TGCAGCGTTGTTCGAGGGACTGGTGGAAACACCATATATTTT. This gives the protein CSVVRGTGGNTIYF.

The sample holds one count of this clone. The CDR3: CASSLASSSYEQYF. CDR3 nucleotide sequence: TGTGCCAGCAGCTTAGCTTCGAGCTCCTACGAGCAGTACTTC. The chain couples TRBV7-9 to TRBJ2-7, with D unresolved. Germline-derived CDR1 and CDR2 are SEHNR and FQNEAQ (reference sequence). The CDR3 is 14 residues long. Trimming took off 0 bases at V and 0 bases at J, with 6 bases between the two ends.

This sequence joins TRBV9 and TRBJ2-1; 14 nucleotides line up with TRBD2. Germline V lookup: CDR1 SGDLS, CDR2 YYNGEE. Trimming at V came to 2 bases and at J to 7 bases, leaving 2 bases not matched to a gene. CDR3 length: 15 amino acids. CDR3 residues: CASSVTSGGGNEQFF. CDR3 DNA: TGTGCCAGCAGCGTGACTAGCGGGGGGGGGAATGAGCAGTTCTTC. The variable domain in full, with the rest retrieved from reference TRBV9 and TRBJ2-1, is DSGVTQTPKHLITATGQRVTLRCSPRSGDLSVYWYQQSLDQGLQFLIQYYNGEERAKGNILERFSAQQFPDLHSELNLSSLELGDSALYFCASSVTSGGGNEQFFGPGTRLTVL.

V usage is TRBV11-2 and J usage is TRBJ2-7, with TRBD2 identical over 8 bases. This CDR3 is built from 18 residues. Trimming removed 3 bases from V and 0 bases from J; junction bases left unmatched: 13. Germline-derived CDR1 and CDR2 are SGHAT and FQNNGV. The CDR3 region has the DNA TGTGCCAGCAGCTTTGGTCCTAGGGCCGGGACTAGCTCCTACGAGCAGTACTTC. It encodes CASSFGPRAGTSSYEQYF.

The chain recombines TRBV7-9 with TRBJ2-1; TRBD1 matches at 8 bases. Germline CDR1 SEHNR, CDR2 FQNEAQ (reference sequence). The CDR3 runs to 16 residues. Trimming at V came to 7 bases and at J to 4 bases, leaving 12 bases not matched to a gene. CDR3 amino acids: CASINTGTGGYNEQFF. CDR3 coding DNA: TGTGCCAGCATCAACACCGGGACAGGAGGGTACAATGAGCAGTTCTTC.

The chain recombines TRBV19 with TRBJ1-2; tentatively, D is TRBD1 (5 bases). The CDR3 runs to 15 residues. The V gene's germline CDR1 is LNHDA and CDR2 SQIVND (reference sequence). Trimming took 5 bases from V and 6 from J, leaving 19 bases between them. The chain's CDR3 is CASSPVPSRVDGYTF. The CDR3 bases are TGTGCCAGTAGTCCCGTCCCCTCCAGGGTAGATGGCTACACCTTC.

The J gene is TRBJ1-2, the V gene TRBV6-1; no definite D call. The CDR3 is made up of 14 amino acids. CDR1 and CDR2 (germline): MNHNS, SASEGT. Between the trimmed V and J ends, which lost 5 bases and 6 bases, there was a span of 16 bases. The CDR3, as DNA: TGTGCCAGCAGTCTTAAATATGATACGGATGGCTACACCTTC. Translating gives CASSLKYDTDGYTF.

V gene TRBV27 combines with J gene TRBJ2-7, with a weak D call TRBD2 (5 bases). The CDR3 is made up of 14 amino acids. V shed 1 base and J shed 3 bases, with 10 bases lying between them. Germline V gives CDR1 MNHEY, CDR2 SMNVEV (reference sequence). The CDR3 loop is CASSLFGVGYEQYF. CDR3 sequence (DNA): TGTGCCAGCAGTTTATTCGGGGTGGGCTACGAGCAGTACTTC.

The V and J genes are TRBV19 and TRBJ2-1; no clear D. Trimming took off 1 base at V and 6 bases at J, with 7 bases between the two ends. CDR3 length equals 13 residues. Germline assignment: CDR1 LNHDA and CDR2 SQIVND (reference sequence). The CDR3 nucleotides are TGTGCCAGTAGTATAGCCGTCCGCAATGAGCAGTTCTTC. Translated: CASSIAVRNEQFF.

V is TRBV27 and J is TRBJ2-2; TRBD2 matches 11 bases. CDR1 is MNHEY, CDR2 SMNVEV, per germline (reference sequence). V shed 3 bases, J shed 4 bases, and the junction held 7 bases outside the gene matches. The CDR3 contains 17 residues. The CDR3 reads CASSLSLAGVVTGELFF. The DNA of the CDR3 is TGTGCCAGCAGTTTGTCACTAGCGGGGGTAGTCACCGGGGAGCTGTTTTTT.

The rearrangement links TRBV15 to TRBJ2-1, with D possibly matching TRBD1 (6 bases). The CDR3 is made up of 16 amino acids. Deletions cut 4 bases from V and 0 bases from J, with 13 bases between. Germline CDR1 LNHNV, CDR2 YYDKDF (reference sequence). For the CDR3, the DNA is TGTGCCACCAGCAACACCGGGACACACTCCTACAATGAGCAGTTCTTC. Translated, it gives CATSNTGTHSYNEQFF.

This clone was recorded once. This chain links TRBV5-8 with TRBJ1-2, with 7 bases lining up with TRBD1. CDR1 and CDR2 (germline): SGHTS, YDEGEE. Losses at the gene ends were 7 bases for V and 2 bases for J; bases not matched to a gene: 5. The CDR3 consists of 13 residues. In DNA, the CDR3 is TGTGCCAGCGGACTGACAGGGAACTATGGCTACACCTTC. As protein: CASGLTGNYGYTF.

This chain joins TRBV5-4 and TRBJ1-2; TRBD1 aligns across 8 bases. V lost 4 bases and J lost 6; bases outside the gene matches: 17. Germline V gene lookup returns CDR1 SGHNT and CDR2 YYREEE (reference sequence). The CDR3 is 17 amino acids. In DNA, the CDR3 is TGTGCCAGCAGCGGACCGGGACAGGAAGTTTACCGGCATGGCTACACCTTC. Encoded protein: CASSGPGQEVYRHGYTF.